This T cell receptor (beta chain) was recovered during a study of blood T cell repertoires in COVID-19. Losses at the gene ends were 0 bases for V and 2 bases for J; bases not matched to a gene: 4. This CDR3 region has 15 residues. CDR1 SNHLY and CDR2 FYNNEI come from the germline V gene. Per the original methods: Reference gene primers were amplified, and this amplification served to estimate nucleated cell counts. Measured with immunoSEQ multiplex PCR; TCRdb has only the in-frame clones, and not every one. From that table come the V and J calls and clone size; the DNA was used to work out D and trimming. The data hold 200,000 to 250,000 clones, with roughly 84% observed a single time.

The chain uses TRBV2 and TRBJ2-7; 7 bases match TRBD1. The receptor was isolated from a woman older than 75 with acute or convalescent COVID-19. Sequencing input: peripheral blood. The CDR3 region has the DNA TGTGCCAGCAGTGAAGCGCGCAGGGGGACCTACGAGCAGTACTTC. This codes for CASSEARRGTYEQYF.